The 27 T cell receptor beta chains presented below share a single source sample, sequenced in a study of shared clonotypes between healthy human individuals. Sequencing was performed with immunoSEQ multiplex PCR; in TCRdb, only in-frame clones are kept and a portion is missing. The sample lists approximately 2.3 million clones; 85% to 95% were seen once. Sequencing input: naive CD4+ T cells from PBMCs. Subset denoted: CD45RA+ positively selected. The origin of the receptors is a young man in good health. Some clones in this sample may be carry-over from other donors' samples.

V gene TRBV15 combines with J gene TRBJ2-7, with a tentative D call TRBD1 (6 bases). Trimming took 0 bases from V and 5 from J, leaving 17 bases between them. The CDR3 loop spans 16 amino acids. Per the germline V gene, CDR1 is LNHNV and CDR2 is YYDKDF (reference sequence). The CDR3 loop reads CATSREQGGGPHEQYF. CDR3 nucleotides: TGTGCCACCAGCAGAGAACAGGGTGGAGGTCCCCACGAGCAGTACTTC.

The genes are TRBV5-4 and TRBJ2-2; a possible D gene is TRBD1 (5 bases). V was cut by 0 bases and J by 7 bases, with 10 bases left in between. The CDR3 runs 14 residues. Germline V gives CDR1 SGHNT, CDR2 YYREEE (reference sequence). In DNA form, the CDR3 reads TGTGCCAGCAGCTTGGCAGGGTCGGGCGGGGAGCTGTTTTTT. Its translation: CASSLAGSGGELFF.

The V and J genes are TRBV6-1 and TRBJ1-5; D unresolved. V gave up 1 base and J gave up 2 bases, with 9 bases separating them. This CDR3 comprises 15 residues. Germline CDR1 is MNHNS and CDR2 is SASEGT. As DNA, the CDR3 is TGTGCCAGCAGTGAAGTTTCTAGGGGCAATCAGCCCCAGCATTTT. This sequence encodes CASSEVSRGNQPQHF.

The V gene is TRBV27, the J gene TRBJ2-5; D unclear. Matching the DNA end better, TRBJ2-7 makes the J call doubtful. CDR1 and CDR2 (germline): MNHEY, SMNVEV (reference sequence). This CDR3 comprises 14 residues. The DNA for the CDR3 is TGTGCCAGCAGTTTAAAAGGATCTTACTACGAGCAGTACTTC. It specifies CASSLKGSYYEQYF.

The chain is built from TRBV7-2 and TRBJ1-1, with D tentatively TRBD1 (5 bases). Germline values: CDR1 SGHTA, CDR2 FQGNSA. Trimming shortened V by 4 bases and J by 4 bases, and 16 bases separated the two germline ends. The CDR3 has 15 residues. Here the CDR3 reads CASSYQTVRTTEAFF. The CDR3 DNA reads as TGTGCCAGCAGCTACCAGACAGTCAGAACCACTGAAGCTTTCTTT.

The CDR3 DNA reads as TGTGCCAGTAGGAGTTCCGTTAATCAGCCCCAGCATTTT. Protein product: CASRSSVNQPQHF. This sequence joins TRBV19 and TRBJ1-5; D gene unclear. The germline gives CDR1 LNHDA, CDR2 SQIVND (reference sequence). The CDR3 is 13 amino acids. Trimming removed 6 bases from V and 4 bases from J, with 10 bases in between.

The chain links TRBV28 to TRBJ2-5; the D gene could be TRBD1 or TRBD2 (5 bases each). This CDR3 has 15 residues. Germline V gene lookup returns CDR1 MDHEN and CDR2 SYDVKM. V was clipped by 6 bases and J by 2 bases, with 16 bases between them. DNA for the CDR3: TGTGCCAGCAGGGGTGGTCAGGGACCGCAAGAGACCCAGTACTTC. Its translation is CASRGGQGPQETQYF.

This CDR3 reads CASSLEEGRQPQHF. In nucleotides, the CDR3 is TGTGCCAGCAGCTTAGAAGAGGGTCGTCAGCCCCAGCATTTT. The chain has TRBV7-6 and TRBJ1-5; D uncertain. Germline V gene data show CDR1 as SGHVS and CDR2 as FNYEAQ. V lost 1 base and J 6 bases, leaving 10 bases between the germline ends. The CDR3 is 14 amino acids.

The chain links TRBV18 to TRBJ1-2; unclear D gene. V lost 2 bases and J 4 bases, leaving 20 bases between the germline ends. Germline V lookup: CDR1 KGHSH, CDR2 LQKENI. The CDR3 consists of 17 residues. The CDR3 here is CASSPIGGGEQIYGYTF. CDR3 bases: TGTGCCAGCTCACCAATTGGAGGCGGTGAGCAGATCTATGGCTACACCTTC.

V gene TRBV7-9 combines with J gene TRBJ1-1; unclear D gene. Germline values: CDR1 SEHNR, CDR2 FQNEAQ (reference sequence). The CDR3 runs 14 residues. V shed 1 base and J shed 1 base, with 7 bases lying between them. The CDR3 region has the DNA TGTGCCAGCAGCTTAGTGGGCGAGAACACTGAAGCTTTCTTT. This translates into CASSLVGENTEAFF.

This chain uses TRBV19 with TRBJ1-5; TRBD1 matches 8 bases. V lost 7 bases to trimming and J lost 7 bases; unmatched junction nucleotides: 6. The CDR3 length is 13 residues. Germline V lookup: CDR1 LNHDA, CDR2 SQIVND (reference sequence). The CDR3 protein is CASMGQARQPQHF. Written as DNA, the CDR3 is TGTGCCAGTATGGGACAGGCGCGGCAGCCCCAGCATTTT.

A word on this clone: At the DNA level, this CDR3 is encoded by other sequences in the same sample as well. The chain employs TRBV18 and TRBJ2-1; 11 bases match TRBD2. The CDR3 length is 16 residues. Unmatched junction bases numbered 4, after V lost 4 bases and J lost 2 bases. Germline CDR1 reads KGHSH; CDR2 reads LQKENI. The CDR3 sequence: CASSQGTSGTYNEQFF. The CDR3, as DNA: TGTGCCAGCTCACAAGGGACTAGCGGTACCTACAATGAGCAGTTCTTC.

V and J are TRBV5-4 and TRBJ2-5; TRBD2 matches 7 bases. This CDR3 spans 17 amino acids. CDR1 and CDR2 (germline): SGHNT, YYREEE (reference sequence). The J segment lost 2 bases and the V segment lost 9 bases, leaving 19 bases of the junction unmatched. CDR3 sequence (DNA): TGTGCCACCACAGCTTGGATCTCGGGGCGGGGGCAAGAGACCCAGTACTTC. Encoded protein: CATTAWISGRGQETQYF.

This clone was picked up one time. The V and J genes are TRBV30 and TRBJ2-7; maybe TRBD1 (6 bases). V shed 3 bases and J shed 3 bases, with 9 bases lying between them. This CDR3 region has 12 residues. The germline V gene encodes CDR1 GTSNPN and CDR2 SVGIG (reference sequence). The CDR3 protein is CAWRGADYEQYF. For the CDR3, the DNA is TGTGCCTGGAGGGGGGCCGACTACGAGCAGTACTTC.

This clone was counted a few times. This chain uses TRBV30 with TRBJ1-5; the D is unclear. CDR1 is GTSNPN, CDR2 SVGIG, per germline (reference sequence). This CDR3 comprises 12 residues. Trimming removed 2 bases at V and 4 bases at J, with 6 bases between. Here the CDR3 DNA reads TGTGCCTGGAGTCAACTAAATCAGCCCCAGCATTTT. Translating it yields CAWSQLNQPQHF.

This rearrangement joins TRBV19 to TRBJ2-7, with D possibly TRBD2 on 6 matching bases. V dropped 5 bases and J dropped 5 bases, with 19 bases sitting between them. Germline V gene data show CDR1 as LNHDA and CDR2 as SQIVND (reference sequence). The CDR3 extends over 15 amino acids. CDR3 sequence reads: CASSPLAGRGNEQYF. The CDR3 coding sequence is TGTGCCAGTAGTCCCCTGGCGGGACGGGGAAACGAGCAGTACTTC.

Details on this clone: The sample has other DNA sequences that encode this CDR3 too. This chain connects TRBV28 to TRBJ1-1, with a tentative D call TRBD1 (6 bases). The CDR3 totals 11 residues. Germline-derived CDR1 and CDR2 are MDHEN and SYDVKM. The V gene lost 9 bases and the J gene lost 2 bases, with 7 bases spanning the gap. Here the CDR3 reads CASGTNTEAFF. The CDR3 DNA reads TGTGCCAGTGGGACAAACACTGAAGCTTTCTTT.

The chain employs TRBV5-1 and TRBJ2-7; the match to TRBD2 covers 9 bases. Germline V gene sequence: CDR1 SGHRS, CDR2 YFSETQ. V lost 4 bases and J lost 3; bases outside the gene matches: 8. The CDR3 covers 15 residues. CDR3 residues: CASSPLISGSYEQYF. In DNA, the CDR3 is TGCGCCAGCAGCCCCCTGATTAGCGGGAGCTACGAGCAGTACTTC.

A single count supports this clone. The CDR3 region has the DNA TGTGCCAGCAGAAACAGGGAGAACACCGGGGAGCTGTTTTTT. As protein: CASRNRENTGELFF. The chain is built from TRBV7-9 and TRBJ2-2; possible D gene TRBD1, 6 bases. Germline V CDR1 and CDR2: SEHNR, FQNEAQ (reference sequence). Trimming pared 6 bases from V and 1 base from J, leaving 9 bases between. The CDR3 spans 14 residues. The full variable domain, its missing parts supplied by reference TRBV7-9 and TRBJ2-2, is DTGVSQNPRHKITKRGQNVTFRCDPISEHNRLYWYRQTLGQGPEFLTYFQNEAQLEKSRLLSDRFSAERPKGSFSTLEIQRTEQGDSAMYLCASRNRENTGELFFGEGSRLTVL.

Notes on this clone: Other nucleotide sequences in the sample specify the same CDR3. This chain connects TRBV7-2 to TRBJ2-7; D unresolved. The V gene lost 1 base and the J gene lost 4 bases, with 5 bases spanning the gap. Germline CDR1 SGHTA, CDR2 FQGNSA. The length of the CDR3 is 12 residues. This chain's CDR3 is CASSLVGYEQYF. CDR3 in DNA: TGTGCCAGCAGCTTAGTCGGATACGAGCAGTACTTC. The variable domain in full, completed from reference TRBV7-2 and TRBJ2-7, reads GAGVSQSPSNKVTEKGKDVELRCDPISGHTALYWYRQSLGQGLEFLIYFQGNSAPDKSGLPSDRFSAERTGGSVSTLTIQRTQQEDSAVYLCASSLVGYEQYFGPGTRLTVT.

This chain uses TRBV7-2 with TRBJ2-7; D possibly corresponds to TRBD1 (6 bases). The germline V and J ends were trimmed by 2 bases and 0 bases, with 8 bases remaining between them. Germline-derived CDR1 and CDR2 are SGHTA and FQGNSA. This CDR3 is built from 14 residues. CDR3 sequence reads: CASSLNRVSYEQYF. Written as DNA, the CDR3 is TGTGCCAGCAGCTTAAACAGGGTCTCCTACGAGCAGTACTTC.

The chain combines TRBV7-3 with TRBJ1-1; D is possibly TRBD1 (5 bases). This CDR3 region has 14 residues. Trimming removed 8 bases at V and 0 bases at J, with 13 bases between. The germline gives CDR1 SGHTA, CDR2 FQGTGA. The CDR3 here is CASSKQALNTEAFF. The CDR3, as DNA: TGTGCCAGCTCAAAACAGGCCTTGAACACTGAAGCTTTCTTT. The full variable domain, its missing parts supplied by reference TRBV7-3 and TRBJ1-1, is GAGVSQTPSNKVTEKGKYVELRCDPISGHTALYWYRQSLGQGPEFLIYFQGTGAADDSGLPNDRFFAVRPEGSVSTLKIQRTERGDSAVYLCASSKQALNTEAFFGQGTRLTVV.

The chain recombines TRBV28 with TRBJ2-1, with TRBD2 matching 8 bases. The germline CDR1 and CDR2 sequences are MDHEN and SYDVKM. CDR3 length: 16 residues. The ends lost 3 bases at V and 9 bases at J; junction bases unmatched: 13. DNA of the CDR3: TGTGCCAGCAGTTTCCACGGGAGCGGGAGAAGGGCTGAGCAGTTCTTC. Its protein product is CASSFHGSGRRAEQFF.

On this clone: At one boundary the junction diverges from the germline segment, which might be a read error. V gene TRBV20-1 combines with J gene TRBJ2-7; D is possibly TRBD2 (5 bases). Germline values: CDR1 DFQATT, CDR2 SNEGSKA (reference sequence). The CDR3 contains 11 residues. The CDR3 DNA sequence: TGCAGTGCGCCGGACTCCAACGAGCAGTACTTC. Amino acids: CSAPDSNEQYF.

This clone was counted once. V is TRBV28 and J is TRBJ2-3; D not resolved. There are 14 residues in the CDR3. With 6 bases removed from V and 4 bases from J, the gap between germline ends came to 14 bases. Looked up from germline, CDR1 is MDHEN and CDR2 is SYDVKM. CDR3 nucleotide sequence: TGTGCCAGCAGCCCTTTCATAGCCCCAGATACGCAGTATTTT. Encoded protein: CASSPFIAPDTQYF.

V usage is TRBV4-2 and J usage is TRBJ1-1, with D uncertain. The germline V gene encodes CDR1 LGHNA and CDR2 YNFKEQ. This CDR3 contains 15 residues. The V and J ends lost 1 base and 1 base respectively, with 10 bases between them. CDR3 residues: CASSQVSNKNTEAFF. Here the CDR3 DNA reads TGTGCCAGCAGCCAAGTCTCCAACAAGAACACTGAAGCTTTCTTT.

The chain carries TRBV5-1 and TRBJ1-3; D unresolved. V was shortened by 5 bases and J by 3 bases, with 15 bases between the two germline ends. The CDR3 is 15 amino acids. The germline V gene has CDR1 SGHRS and CDR2 YFSETQ. The CDR3 sequence is CASRLGIQVGNTIYF. The CDR3 DNA follows: TGCGCCAGCAGACTAGGAATCCAAGTTGGAAACACCATATATTTT.